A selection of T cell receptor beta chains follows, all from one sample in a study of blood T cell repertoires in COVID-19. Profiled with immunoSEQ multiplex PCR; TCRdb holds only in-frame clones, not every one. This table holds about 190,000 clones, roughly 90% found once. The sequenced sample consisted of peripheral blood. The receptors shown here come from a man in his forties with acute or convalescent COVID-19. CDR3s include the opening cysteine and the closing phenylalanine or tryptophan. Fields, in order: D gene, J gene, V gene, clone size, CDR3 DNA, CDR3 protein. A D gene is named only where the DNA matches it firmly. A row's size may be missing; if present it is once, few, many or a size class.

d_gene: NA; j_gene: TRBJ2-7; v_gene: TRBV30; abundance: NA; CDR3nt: TGTGCCTGGAGTGTCAGGGGCCACGAGCAGTACTTC; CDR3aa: CAWSVRGHEQYF
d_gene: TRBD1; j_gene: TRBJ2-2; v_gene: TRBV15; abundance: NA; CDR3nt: TGTGCCACCAGCATCGACAGGGTCGCCGGGGAGCTGTTTTTT; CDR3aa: CATSIDRVAGELFF
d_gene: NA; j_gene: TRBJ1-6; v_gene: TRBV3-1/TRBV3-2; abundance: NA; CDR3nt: TGTGCCAGCAGCTACAGGGTAGATAATTCACCCCTCCACTTT; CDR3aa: CASSYRVDNSPLHF
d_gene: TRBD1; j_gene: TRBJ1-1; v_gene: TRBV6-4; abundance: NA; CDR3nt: TGTGCCAGCAGTACTAAGACAGGGGGTTACACTGAAGCTTTCTTT; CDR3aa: CASSTKTGGYTEAFF
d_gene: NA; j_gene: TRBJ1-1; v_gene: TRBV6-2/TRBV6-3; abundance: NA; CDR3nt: TGTGCCAGCAGTCCGACTCCGAACACTGAAGCTTTCTTT; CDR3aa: CASSPTPNTEAFF
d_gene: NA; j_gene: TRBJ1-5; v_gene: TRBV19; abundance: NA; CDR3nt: TGTGCCAGTATTGACACCTCTAGCAATCAGCCCCAGCATTTT; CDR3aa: CASIDTSSNQPQHF
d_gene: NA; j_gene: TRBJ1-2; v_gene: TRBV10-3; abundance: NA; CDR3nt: TGTGCCATCAGGGGGTCAGGGTCTCACTATGGCTACACCTTC; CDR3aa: CAIRGSGSHYGYTF
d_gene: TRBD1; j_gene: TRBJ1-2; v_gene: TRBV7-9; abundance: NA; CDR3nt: TGTGCCAGCAGCTCTAGGACAGGGGGGAACTATGGCTACACCTTC; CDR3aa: CASSSRTGGNYGYTF
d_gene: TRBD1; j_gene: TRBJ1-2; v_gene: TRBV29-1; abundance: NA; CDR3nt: TGCAGCGTTGAAACAGGGGCACAAGGCTACACCTTC; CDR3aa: CSVETGAQGYTF
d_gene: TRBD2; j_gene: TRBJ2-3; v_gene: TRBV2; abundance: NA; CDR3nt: TGTGCCAGCAGTGGTGTCGGGACTAACCTAAGAGGAGATACGCAGTATTTT; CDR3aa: CASSGVGTNLRGDTQYF
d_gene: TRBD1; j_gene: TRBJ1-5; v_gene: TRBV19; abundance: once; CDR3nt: TGTGCCACCAGGGACAGCTACAATCAGCCCCAGCATTTT; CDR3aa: CATRDSYNQPQHF
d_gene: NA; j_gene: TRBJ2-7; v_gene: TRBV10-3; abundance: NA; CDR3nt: TGTGCCATCAGTGAGGCCCAGGGGCCCTACGAGCAGTACTTC; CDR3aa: CAISEAQGPYEQYF
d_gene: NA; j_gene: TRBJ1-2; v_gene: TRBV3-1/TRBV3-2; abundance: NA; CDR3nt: TGTGCCAGCACAGACAGCTACACCTTC; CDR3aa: CASTDSYTF
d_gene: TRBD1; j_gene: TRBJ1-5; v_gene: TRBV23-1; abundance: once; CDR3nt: TGCGCCAGCAGTCAATTGCCACAGGGGTATCAGCCCCAGCATTTT; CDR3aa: CASSQLPQGYQPQHF